This T cell receptor beta chain was identified in a study of T cell responses to AZD1222 COVID-19 vaccine. The protocol was immunoSEQ multiplex PCR, while the TCRdb copy is restricted to in-frame clones and leaves out a portion. The table lists 85,000 to 130,000 clones, roughly 92% of them singletons. The CDR3 extends over 14 amino acids. CDR1 and CDR2 from the germline V gene are SEHNR and FQNEAQ (reference sequence). V lost 6 bases, J lost 1 base, and 9 bases lay in between. The chain employs TRBV7-9 and TRBJ2-2; D not certain. Sequenced material: peripheral blood, taken on day 0 of AZD1222 vaccination. This TCR came from an adult in good health. The CDR3 loop reads CASRDFENTGELFF. Written as DNA, the CDR3 is TGTGCCAGCAGAGACTTCGAGAACACCGGGGAGCTGTTTTTT.